These T cell receptor beta chains were read from a single sample in a study of blood T cell repertoires in COVID-19. TCRdb's table, derived via immunoSEQ multiplex PCR, lists solely in-frame clones and lacks some. The sample comprises 250,000 to 300,000 clones, approximately 90% of which are singletons, and about 2.2% rests with the top ten. The sequenced sample was peripheral blood. The receptor source for this set is a woman in her 30s with COVID-19, enrolled during active disease. Each CDR3 is given without its conserved first and last residue. Each record gives: J gene, V gene, CDR3 protein.

>TRBJ1-1|TRBV20-1
SASRPGEYATEAF
>TRBJ2-1|TRBV5-6
ASSLERFTGLYNEQF
>TRBJ2-3|TRBV24-1
ATSPSGSGTDTQY
>TRBJ2-3|TRBV5-4
ASSFGTGADTQY
>TRBJ1-6|TRBV6-5
ASSYSGQANPSPLH
>TRBJ2-2|TRBV5-1
ASRTDTTRRTGELF
>TRBJ1-1|TRBV7-8
ASSLRTTMNTEAF
>TRBJ2-5|TRBV5-4
ASSLPPMTSGRSETQY
>TRBJ1-2|TRBV12-3/TRBV12-4
ASRGTGHYGYT
>TRBJ1-4|TRBV30
AWSPLDRRDEKLF
>TRBJ2-2|TRBV5-5
ASSLEGGNLYFMELF
>TRBJ2-1|TRBV5-1
ASSPQQGLTYNEQF
>TRBJ1-1|TRBV5-4
ASSSLPTGDTEAF
>TRBJ1-1|TRBV2
ASSEFLGSTEAF
>TRBJ1-2|TRBV19
ASSIDRDGYT
>TRBJ1-1|TRBV19
ASSIPGHRFTEAF
>TRBJ1-3|TRBV27
ASSLRGWGNTIY
>TRBJ2-5|TRBV29-1
SVRPNRGLQETQY